These T cell receptor beta chains were read from a single sample in a study of prognosis after radiotherapy for stage I lung cancer. TCRdb processed the multiplex PCR reads anew with MiXCR; each CDR3 protein has one entry. The repertoire holds about 13,000 distinct CDR3 sequences, around 56% seen once, with 20% to 30% in the top ten. The sample in question was PBMCs, obtained before or after stereotactic body radiation therapy (not recorded which). Receptor source: a donor aged 50 or older with non-small cell lung cancer. Each CDR3 is given without its conserved first and last residue. Clone size is shown for a subset of rows, as once, few, many or a class of expanded clone.

J gene | V gene | clone size | CDR3 protein
TRBJ2-7 | TRBV12-5 | NA | ASYDSPVGEQY
TRBJ1-1 | TRBV6-1 | NA | ASSKNTEAF
TRBJ2-7 | TRBV20-1 | NA | SAGPKIYSVTGVEQY
TRBJ1-6 | TRBV20-1 | NA | SARDRVRGDSPLH
TRBJ2-7 | TRBV30 | once | AWSSPTSLSYEQY
TRBJ1-2 | TRBV7-9 | once | ASKTGQGREGYT
TRBJ2-6 | TRBV7-9 | many | ASSSGQADSGANVLT
TRBJ1-1 | TRBV11-3 | many | ASSLGGSIEAF
TRBJ1-3 | TRBV12-3/TRBV12-4 | medium-sized | ASSQQGVTGNTIY
TRBJ1-2 | TRBV9 | NA | ASSIGEGYNYVYT
TRBJ1-4 | TRBV11-2 | NA | ASRPGQGTNEKLF
TRBJ1-5 | TRBV12-3/TRBV12-4 | NA | ASAATGDNQPQH
TRBJ2-1 | TRBV27 | NA | ASSLSPGRRYNEQF
TRBJ2-1 | TRBV6-1 | NA | ASNKLGSEQF
TRBJ1-1 | TRBV7-9 | few | ASSLRGRVGGTF